Sequencing of this T cell receptor beta chain was carried out in a study of cytomegalovirus exposure and HLA in healthy donors listed by TCRdb under 2017. About the full investigation: An earlier analysis of 587 of the donors reported 276 Gb of sequence data and around 110 million unique TCR beta sequences obtained from roughly 180 million T cells. To decide whether each TCR beta V gene segment behaved as functional or pseudogenic, an earlier analysis of approximately 620 of the donors relied on high-throughput TCR beta sequencing. HLA typing covered class I and class II loci at four-digit resolution. Approximately 300 gigabases of sequencing data and around 85 million unique TCR sequences made up an early release that covered 500 to 650 HLA-typed donors. Rather than using new phenotypic data, the later analysis identified candidate immune exposures from TCR beta sequences and from how often those sequences occurred across donors. Among 300 to 450 genotyped donors of the cohort, an average of 235,054 unique TCR beta nucleotide sequences were sequenced per donor, roughly 20% of them non-productive. The study was designed to test whether signatures of past pathogen exposure could be identified by cataloging public T cell receptors. The study used immunosequencing to profile the T cell repertoires of several hundred subjects and linked those repertoires to cytomegalovirus serostatus. Donor age, sex, ethnicity and CMV serostatus were collected together with the repertoire data. Every repertoire in the discovery cohort had been generated on one and the same sequencing platform. Among the roughly 390 genotyped donors, about 83% belonged to the genetic ancestry cluster associated with self-reported Caucasian donors. In a later genetic analysis, genome-wide SNP genotypes for about three fifths of the roughly 670 donors were used, and that subset was treated as a discovery cohort. A later analysis re-analyzed previously published TCR beta repertoires from several hundred donors and added high-resolution HLA genotyping to study TCR occurrence patterns. A few DR-DQ haplotypes were handled as single units for association and clustering because linkage in the cohort was strong. The number of donors typed differed by locus, with about 620-630 for A, B, C, DRB1 and DQB1, roughly 520 for DQA1, 600 to 610 for DPA1, and about 450 for DPB1. A separate validation cohort of approximately 120 different subjects was used in addition to the 666-subject first cohort. The study combined high-throughput TCR immunosequencing, statistical association of individual TCRs with disease status, and machine learning to predict cytomegalovirus infection status.

The library came from the immunoSEQ multiplex PCR assay. For the multiplex PCR, a mixture combining 60 forward primers for TCR Vbeta segments and 13 reverse primers for TCR Jbeta segments was used. The CDR3 region of rearranged TCR beta genes was amplified from genomic DNA by a multiplex PCR assay. The amplified TCR beta libraries were sequenced on the Illumina HiSeq System as 87-base-pair reads. On the study's bioinformatics: Across the 670 or so repertoires, a later analysis counted roughly 84 million unique TCR beta chains, around 11 million of which were shared by at least two donors. Raw reads were error-corrected and collapsed into unique sequences by a nearest-neighbor algorithm in which closely related sequences were merged to remove PCR and sequencing errors. V, D and J gene segments were assigned by aligning CDR3 sequences to IMGT reference sequences. For a sequence to be retained, at least a six-nucleotide match to both a V gene segment and a J gene segment was required. Rearrangements were called productive when the CDR3 lacked stop codons and stayed in frame with V and J; all others were non-productive. Following IMGT convention, CDR3 was defined as the stretch from the second conserved V-encoded cysteine to the conserved J-encoded phenylalanine. The earlier analysis of some 600 of the donors excluded sequences that lacked an unambiguous match to a single V gene segment. In an earlier analysis of approximately 500 of the donors, a V segment was called functional when productive rearrangements were above 56.7%, and segregating when the standard deviation between donors exceeded 5%. A statistical classification framework was developed to diagnose cytomegalovirus status using the catalog of TCR beta chain sequences. In a later analysis, V and J genes were assigned by comparing TCR nucleotide sequences against IMGT/GENE-DB human TR gene sequences. The TCRdist pipeline was used in a later analysis to assign CDR3 sequences and most-parsimonious VDJ recombination scenarios. A later analysis defined each TCR beta chain by its CDR3 amino acid sequence plus V-gene family, and excluded reads lacking a unique V-gene family. A later analysis removed 500 to 600 highly shared, low-generation-probability nucleotide sequences to deal with suspected cross-contamination and a sequencing artifact. In a later analysis, a clonal expansion index for each public chain was calculated from normalized within-repertoire ranks of inferred template counts. In a later analysis, generation probabilities were computed with a VDJ recombination model fitted to out-of-frame rearrangements, and the resulting probabilities were checked against IGoR. Hypergeometric tests were used in a later analysis to score TCR-TCR, TCR-HLA and TCR-CMV co-occurrence, with a repertoire-size bias correction applied to the TCR pairs. In a later analysis, false discovery rates were estimated by permuting HLA or CMV assignments 20 times. In a later analysis, co-occurring TCRs were grouped with DBSCAN, and TCRdist sequence similarity was added when clustering was performed within HLA-allele-positive subsets. Co-occurrence clustering excluded repertoires with fewer than 30,000 or more than 120,000 public chains, plus five with anomalous nucleotide sharing. Not all clones reach the TCRdb copy of this immuneACCESS table, which keeps in-frame sequences only. Checked studies attribute under half of the gap to unresolved V genes and leave the rest unexplained. The DNA gave D and trimming, while V, J and clone size come from that table. This sample's table lists 85,000 to 110,000 clones. Together, the top ten hold 3.5% of the sample.

With respect to this clone: What antigen it recognizes has not been identified.

Overall study results and their limits: According to a later analysis, parvovirus B19, influenza, CMV and Epstein-Barr virus appeared linked to several top co-occurrence clusters. A group of highly shared sequence variants was considered likely to be a technical artifact of the sequencing pipeline. In vitro tests confirmed that a few of the cytomegalovirus-associated TCR beta chains recognize cytomegalovirus antigens. Compared with equally common non-associated chains, HLA-associated TCR beta chains in a later analysis were more clonally expanded and had lower generation probabilities. The presence/absence analyses assumed that sequencing depth was roughly uniform across donors, and that assumption may not be true. HLA typing was unavailable for some donors at each locus, so association tests used only the typed subset. Assigning TCR associations to individual alleles was difficult when HLA alleles, especially DR and DQ, strongly co-occurred. At a false discovery rate of 0.05, a later analysis linked 15,000 to 20,000 TCR beta sequences to specific HLA alleles. In both the original and validation cohorts, the classifier was reported to diagnose cytomegalovirus status with high specificity and sensitivity. In this cohort, only TCR beta chains were sequenced, and detectable features were limited by the absence of alpha or paired-chain data. The earlier analysis of 587 of the donors excluded fewer than 20 rarely observed V segments, including chromosome 9 orphons, because counts were too low. The study gave a list of around 170 TCR beta chains associated with cytomegalovirus. A further reported finding was that TCR beta sequences accurately predicted the HLA-A and HLA-B alleles for most subjects in the first cohort. In an earlier analysis of about 540 of the donors, most TCR beta V segments were observed in productive rearrangements about 90% or about 30% of the time, broadly matching IMGT annotations. A later analysis found that TCR association rates varied across HLA loci, with DRB1 alleles showing the most associated TCRs and HLA-C alleles the fewest. The 87-base-pair reads could not distinguish some IMGT-functional V segments, including TRBV6-2 and TRBV6-3, so those segments were excluded. A later genetic analysis associated a missense DCLRE1C variant with V-gene and J-gene trimming of TCR beta chains, and an independent cohort replicated the association. It was suggested by the authors that the approach could potentially be generalized to other disease states and immunological phenotypes. Correlated functional status among segregating V segments might reflect linkage disequilibrium, but an unknown experimental factor could not be ruled out. According to a later genetic analysis, donors in an Asian-associated ancestry cluster had fewer N-insertions in productive TCRs than the roughly 670-donor mean. Across donors, most TCR sequences were observed very rarely, whereas some public TCRs were present in many individuals. Immune exposure information for the cohort was limited to CMV serostatus. In a later analysis, most CMV-associated TCR beta chains were found to appear HLA-restricted, with HLA associations seemingly driven largely by CMV exposure.

According to the germline V gene, CDR1 reads LGHNA and CDR2 reads YSLEER. For this chain, trimming is 11 bases at the V end and 5 bases at the J end, and the number of junction bases without a gene match is 9. Taken from cysteine to phenylalanine, the CDR3 has 13 residues. The entry retains the CDR3 DNA only, 39 bases that are in frame from base 1. The cohort was made up of roughly 670 healthy bone marrow donors. At the time of sampling, every cohort member was nominally healthy, though immune exposures that went unrecorded were likely present. The donor was CMV seronegative and belonged to the group of 380 or so seronegative cohort members. Each donor provided a peripheral blood sample, and peripheral blood mononuclear cells were used for TCR beta sequencing. Genomic DNA was extracted from the blood cell samples with the Qiagen DNeasy Blood Extraction Kit.

The chain links TRBV4-3 with TRBJ2-5; TRBD2 matches 9 bases in the middle. The sequencing input was PBMCs. The source is a man aged 40-55 years in good health and CMV-seronegative. CDR3 protein: CAARGGRGETQYF. The DNA reads as follows: TGCGCCGCAAGGGGCGGGAGGGGGGAGACCCAGTACTTC.